What follows describes a single T cell receptor (beta chain). Its matching antigen is unknown. Researchers ran the PCR with 60 Vbeta and 13 Jbeta primers. Assay: immunoSEQ multiplex PCR; the TCRdb copy retains only in-frame clones and omits some. The sample consists of about 110,000 clones, roughly four fifths of them appearing once. This entry belongs to a study of cytomegalovirus exposure and HLA in healthy donors. For the study at large: A prior study identified 120 million or so unique TCR beta sequences from about 179 million T cells. Study-wide results and limits: Cytomegalovirus status was reportedly diagnosed by the classifier with high sensitivity and specificity. In a later analysis, donors in an Asian-associated ancestry cluster reportedly had fewer N-insertions in productive TCRs than the cohort mean. Certain indistinguishable V segments, among them TRBV6-2 and TRBV6-3, were excluded.

CDR1 and CDR2 from the germline V gene are SGHVS and FQNEAQ. The V end lost 5 bases, the J end lost 2 bases, and 15 bases lay between the germline ends. This CDR3 region has 15 residues. The sequencing input was PBMCs. This chain connects TRBV7-8 to TRBJ1-2; TRBD1 is a possible D gene (6 bases). The source of this sequence is a woman under 30 in good health and CMV-seronegative. The CDR3 nucleotides are TGTGCCAGCAGCAGGCTGCAGGGGTCGAACTATGGCTACACCTTC. Residues: CASSRLQGSNYGYTF.